The 11 T cell receptor beta chains below all came from one sample that was sequenced in a study of T cells in Graves' hyperthyroidism and ophthalmopathy. Amplified regions were TCR beta CDR3 sequences from RNA transcripts. A first-round RT-PCR of the TCR CDR3 used the HTBI primer set. TCRdb passed the multiplex PCR reads through MiXCR, listing each CDR3 protein once. The table has under 700,000 distinct CDR3 sequences, 16% seen once. Sample: blood. These receptors were taken from a woman aged 18-29 years with Graves' hyperthyroidism.

This clonotype has just one count. V gene TRBV6-2 or TRBV6-3 combines with J gene TRBJ2-2, with D maybe TRBD1 (7 bases). The ends were cut back, 5 bases at V and 4 bases at J, with 14 bases in the middle. Germline CDR1 and CDR2: MNHEY and SVGEGT. The CDR3 totals 15 residues. CDR3 sequence: CASSRQGSGTGELFF. The DNA of the CDR3 is TGTGCCAGCAGTCGACAGGGTAGCGGCACCGGGGAGCTGTTTTTT.

This clonotype was counted ten times or more. The V and J genes are TRBV6-1 and TRBJ1-1, with 7 bases that match TRBD1. The CDR3 contains 14 residues. V gave up 6 bases and J gave up 1 base; unmatched junction bases: 5. From germline, CDR1 is MNHNS and CDR2 SASEGT. Here the CDR3 reads CASRRTGENTEAFF. The CDR3 region has the DNA TGTGCCAGCAGGCGGACAGGAGAGAACACTGAAGCTTTCTTT.

The CDR3 loop reads CASSTEWAGSSYNEQFF. CDR3 DNA sequence: TGTGCCAGCAGCACGGAGTGGGCAGGGAGCTCCTACAATGAGCAGTTCTTC. The rearrangement joins TRBV5-6 to TRBJ2-1, with D perhaps assigned TRBD1 or TRBD2 (5 bases each). This CDR3 comprises 17 residues. Trimming left V 4 bases short and J 0 bases short, with 17 bases between. CDR1 is SGHDT and CDR2 is YYEEEE in the germline V gene.

This clonotype was seen only a few times. The gene calls are TRBV12-3 or TRBV12-4 and TRBJ2-3, with 14 nucleotides matching TRBD2. The CDR3 spans 14 residues. V was clipped by 6 bases and J by 7 bases; unmatched bases: 3. CDR3 DNA sequence: TGTGCCAGCAGGACTAGCGGGGGGGCAAATACGCAGTATTTT. Translated: CASRTSGGANTQYF.

This clonotype was picked up many times. The V gene is TRBV4-1, the J gene TRBJ2-7; 9 bases match TRBD2. V shed 1 base and J 1 base; nucleotides not matched to a gene: 5. CDR3 size: 16 residues. The germline V gene has CDR1 MGHRA and CDR2 YSYEKL. The CDR3 here is CASSQGGGRGSYEQYF. The CDR3 nucleotides read TGCGCCAGCAGCCAAGGAGGCGGGAGGGGGTCCTACGAGCAGTACTTC.

The CDR3 DNA reads as TGCGCCAGCAGCTTTTCGCAGGCTAATGAAAAACTGTTTTTT. Amino acids: CASSFSQANEKLFF. V is TRBV5-1 and J is TRBJ1-4, with D hard to call. Looked up from germline, CDR1 is SGHRS and CDR2 is YFSETQ. Trimming took off 2 bases at V and 3 bases at J, with 8 bases between the two ends. The CDR3 loop spans 14 amino acids.

This clonotype was recorded a few times. The chain is built from TRBV2 and TRBJ1-4; no firm D call. Deletions cut 8 bases from V and 8 bases from J, with 15 bases between. Germline CDR1 SNHLY, CDR2 FYNNEI. The CDR3 extends over 13 amino acids. This CDR3 is CASYGQELEKLFF. The CDR3 DNA sequence: TGTGCCAGCTACGGGCAGGAACTAGAAAAACTGTTTTTT.

The chain combines TRBV7-9 with TRBJ2-1; TRBD1 aligns across 12 bases. This CDR3 contains 15 residues. CDR1 and CDR2 from the germline V gene are SEHNR and FQNEAQ (reference sequence). J was trimmed by 8 bases and V by 1 base; bases with no gene match: 3. The CDR3 DNA follows: TGTGCCAGCAGCTTAGGGGACAGGGGGCGGGATGAGCAGTTCTTC. This codes for CASSLGDRGRDEQFF.

This clonotype was recorded many times. The V gene is TRBV5-1, the J gene TRBJ2-7; 11 positions agree with TRBD2. Germline V gene sequence: CDR1 SGHRS, CDR2 YFSETQ. Losses at the gene ends were 4 bases for V and 3 bases for J; bases not matched to a gene: 9. The CDR3 is 16 residues long. The CDR3 DNA is TGCGCCAGCAGCCGGGAACTAGCGGGGGAGCACTACGAGCAGTACTTC. Amino acids: CASSRELAGEHYEQYF.

The gene calls are TRBV2 and TRBJ1-1; no clear D. Germline V gives CDR1 SNHLY, CDR2 FYNNEI. There are 15 residues in the CDR3. Trimming stripped 7 bases from V and 1 base from J, with 16 bases between. CDR3 nucleotide sequence: TGTGCCAGCACCCCCCGGACGAGAAAGAACACTGAAGCTTTCTTT. It is translated as CASTPRTRKNTEAFF.

CDR3: CASSPPGDRGVGQPQHF. The CDR3 nucleotides read TGTGCCAGCTCACCACCTGGCGACAGGGGTGTCGGGCAGCCCCAGCATTTT. This sequence joins TRBV18 and TRBJ1-5, with 8 bases aligning to TRBD1. CDR1 is KGHSH and CDR2 is LQKENI in the germline V gene. The CDR3 consists of 17 residues. The trim removed 0 bases at V and 7 bases at J, leaving 11 bases unmatched.